This record concerns one T cell receptor beta chain sequence. Its cognate antigen is unknown. Assay: immunoSEQ multiplex PCR; the TCRdb copy retains only in-frame clones and omits some. In the table there are about 2.1 million clones, 85% to 95% of which are singletons. CDR1 and CDR2 from the germline V gene are SGHDN and FVKESK. The CDR3 totals 14 residues. Trimming removed 3 bases from V and 3 bases from J, with 12 bases in between. Naive CD8 cells lacked CD45RO, underwent positive selection for CCR7 and left out terminally differentiated effector memory CD45RA+ cells. The sample originates from a study of shared clonotypes between healthy human individuals. Overall study findings and caveats: Clonotype sharing levels among donors were expected to vary with sequencing depth.

This chain connects TRBV14 to TRBJ2-7, with no clear D. The sample was naive CD8+ T cells from PBMCs. The receptor comes from a young man in good health. Some clones in this sample may be carry-over from other donors' samples. In nucleotides, the CDR3 is TGTGCCAGCAGCCAGGCCGACTCGGGCTACGAGCAGTACTTC. It codes for CASSQADSGYEQYF.